The 11 T cell receptor beta chains below all came from one sample that was sequenced in a study of monozygotic twins with cystic fibrosis. The repertoire was sequenced with immunoSEQ multiplex PCR; TCRdb's copy has only in-frame clones and lacks some. The sample carries about 14,000 clones, around 89% recorded once. Sequenced material: blood. The receptors originated from a boy aged 5-17 years with cystic fibrosis.

The chain combines TRBV4-1 with TRBJ1-6; D remains ambiguous. CDR1 is MGHRA and CDR2 is YSYEKL in the germline V gene. V was trimmed by 0 bases and J by 4 bases, leaving 10 bases between them. The CDR3 length is 16 residues. CDR3 nucleotide sequence: TGCGCCAGCAGCCAAGATCTGAGGGCGTATAATTCACCCCTCCACTTT. Amino acid sequence: CASSQDLRAYNSPLHF.

V gene TRBV7-2 combines with J gene TRBJ1-2; 7 bases are a match to TRBD1. Trimming took 4 bases from V and 1 from J; bases not matched to a gene: 3. Germline V CDR1 and CDR2: SGHTA, FQGNSA. There are 14 residues in the CDR3. CDR3 in DNA: TGTGCCAGCAGCTGGGGACAGAGTAACTATGGCTACACCTTC. Encoded protein: CASSWGQSNYGYTF.

Only one count was recorded for this clone. The rearrangement joins TRBV2 to TRBJ1-5; a possible D gene is TRBD1 (5 bases). Trimming stripped 0 bases from V and 5 bases from J, with 11 bases between. This CDR3 has 15 amino acids. From germline, CDR1 is SNHLY and CDR2 FYNNEI. CDR3 sequence: CASSEARGGDQPQHF. In DNA form, the CDR3 reads TGTGCCAGCAGTGAAGCGCGGGGGGGAGATCAGCCCCAGCATTTT. Drawing the rest from reference TRBV2 and TRBJ1-5, the complete variable domain is EPEVTQTPSHQVTQMGQEVILRCVPISNHLYFYWYRQILGQKVEFLVSFYNNEISEKSEIFDDQFSVERPDGSNFTLKIRSTKLEDSAMYFCASSEARGGDQPQHFGDGTRLSIL.

The chain recombines TRBV29-1 with TRBJ2-7; 9 nucleotides align to TRBD1. Germline-derived CDR1 and CDR2 are SQVTM and ANQGSEA. This CDR3 is 14 amino acids long. The junction had 6 bases not matched to a gene; V was cut back by 4 bases and J by 2 bases. CDR3 nucleotides: TGCAGCGTTGTAGTACAGGGGGCTACCTACGAGCAGTACTTC. Translating it yields CSVVVQGATYEQYF.

The V and J genes are TRBV5-4 and TRBJ2-5, with unresolved D. V lost 4 bases and J 4 bases, leaving 5 bases between the germline ends. CDR1 SGHNT and CDR2 YYREEE come from the germline V gene (reference sequence). This CDR3 has 11 amino acids. The DNA of the CDR3 is TGTGCCAGCAGCCTCCGAGAGACCCAGTACTTC. Its translation is CASSLRETQYF.

The genes are TRBV5-5 and TRBJ1-2, with D maybe TRBD1 (6 bases). There are 11 residues in the CDR3. The V end lost 5 bases, the J end lost 12 bases, and 14 bases lay between the germline ends. CDR1 is SGHKS and CDR2 is YYEKEE in the germline V gene (reference sequence). In DNA, the CDR3 is TGTGCCAGCAGTTCAGGGGTACGGCACACCTTC. Its protein is CASSSGVRHTF.

The DNA for the CDR3 is TGCGCCAGCAGCTTAGGCGACGGGGGGCGGACCTACGAGCAGTACTTC. Translation gives CASSLGDGGRTYEQYF. V usage is TRBV5-1 and J usage is TRBJ2-7; D is possibly TRBD2 (7 bases). CDR1 is SGHRS and CDR2 is YFSETQ in the germline V gene. With 2 bases removed from V and 2 bases from J, the gap between germline ends came to 17 bases. The CDR3 extends over 16 amino acids.

The gene calls are TRBV18 and TRBJ1-1, with a possible D match to TRBD1 (5 bases). CDR1 is KGHSH and CDR2 is LQKENI in the germline V gene. V lost 1 base, J lost 4 bases, and 16 bases lay in between. The CDR3 is 16 residues long. CDR3 in amino acids: CASSPRAGWLGTEAFF. CDR3 coding DNA: TGTGCCAGCTCACCACGGGCAGGGTGGTTGGGCACTGAAGCTTTCTTT.

The chain recombines TRBV5-1 with TRBJ1-6; weak D call: TRBD1 (5 bases). CDR1 and CDR2 from the germline V gene are SGHRS and YFSETQ. CDR3 size: 14 residues. Trimming pared 3 bases from V and 5 bases from J, leaving 9 bases between. CDR3 region: CASSSQGDNSPLHF. The DNA for the CDR3 is TGCGCCAGCAGCTCGCAGGGAGATAATTCACCCCTCCACTTT.

The chain links TRBV30 to TRBJ1-4; TRBD1 might be the D (6 bases). This CDR3 contains 16 residues. V was trimmed by 5 bases and J by 6 bases, leaving 22 bases between them. Germline CDR1 and CDR2: GTSNPN and SVGIG (reference sequence). CDR3 nucleotide sequence: TGTGCCTGGCGCCGTCCTTACAGGGTGTATTATGAAAAACTGTTTTTT. This sequence encodes CAWRRPYRVYYEKLFF.

The chain carries TRBV28 and TRBJ1-6; possibly TRBD1 for D (6 bases). Trimming shortened V by 6 bases and J by 7 bases, and 19 bases separated the two germline ends. The CDR3 contains 16 residues. CDR1 MDHEN and CDR2 SYDVKM come from the germline V gene. CDR3 region: CASRTAGAGENSPLHF. The DNA for the CDR3 is TGTGCCAGCAGGACGGCCGGGGCAGGGGAAAATTCACCCCTCCACTTT.